This T cell receptor (beta chain) was profiled in a study of blood T cell repertoires in COVID-19. Trimming cost V 0 bases and J 4 bases; bases outside gene matches: 3. The CDR3 is 15 amino acids. Looked up from germline, CDR1 is SNHLY and CDR2 is FYNNEI. Profiling relied on immunoSEQ multiplex PCR, and the TCRdb table lists in-frame clones only, not all of them. The table lists about 410,000 clones, 86% of them singletons. This clonotype was obtained from a woman under 40 with active or convalescent COVID-19. Sequenced: peripheral blood. The chain recombines TRBV2 with TRBJ2-1; 7 positions match TRBD2. The CDR3 DNA sequence: TGTGCCAGCAGTGAAGCGACTAGCTCATACAATGAGCAGTTCTTC. This sequence encodes CASSEATSSYNEQFF.